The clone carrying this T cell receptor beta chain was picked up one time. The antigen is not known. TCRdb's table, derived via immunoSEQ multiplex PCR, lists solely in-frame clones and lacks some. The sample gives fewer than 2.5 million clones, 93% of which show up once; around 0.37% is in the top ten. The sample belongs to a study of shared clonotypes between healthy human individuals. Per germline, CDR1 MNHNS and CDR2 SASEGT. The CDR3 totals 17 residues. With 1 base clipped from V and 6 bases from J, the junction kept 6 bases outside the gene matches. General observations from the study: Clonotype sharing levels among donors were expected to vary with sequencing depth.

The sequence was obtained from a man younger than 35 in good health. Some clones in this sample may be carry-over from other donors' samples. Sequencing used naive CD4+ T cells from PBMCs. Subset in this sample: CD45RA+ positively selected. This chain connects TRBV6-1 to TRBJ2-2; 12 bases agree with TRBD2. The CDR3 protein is CASSEDLAGGLAGELFF. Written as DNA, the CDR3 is TGTGCCAGCAGTGAAGACCTAGCGGGAGGGCTAGCCGGGGAGCTGTTTTTT.